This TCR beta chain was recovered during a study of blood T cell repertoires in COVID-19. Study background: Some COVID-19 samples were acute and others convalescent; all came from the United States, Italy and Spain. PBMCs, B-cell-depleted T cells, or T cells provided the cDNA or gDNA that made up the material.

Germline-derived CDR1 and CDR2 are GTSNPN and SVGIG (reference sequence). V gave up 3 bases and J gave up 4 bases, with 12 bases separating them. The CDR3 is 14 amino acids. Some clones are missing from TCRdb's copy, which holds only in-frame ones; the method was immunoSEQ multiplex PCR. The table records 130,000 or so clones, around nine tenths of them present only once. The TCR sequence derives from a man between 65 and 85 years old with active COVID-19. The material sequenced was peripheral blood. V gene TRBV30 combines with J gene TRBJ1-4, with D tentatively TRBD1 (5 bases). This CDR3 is CAWSPGGGNEKLFF. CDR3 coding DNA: TGTGCCTGGAGCCCCGGGGGGGGTAATGAAAAACTGTTTTTT. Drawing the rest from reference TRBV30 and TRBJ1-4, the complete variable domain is SQTIHQWPATLVQPVGSPLSLECTVEGTSNPNLYWYRQAAGRGLQLLFYSVGIGQISSEVPQNLSASRPQDRQFILSSKKLLLSDSGFYLCAWSPGGGNEKLFFGSGTQLSVL.